These 30 T cell receptor beta chains share one sample of origin, sequenced in a study of T cell responses to AZD1222 COVID-19 vaccine. TCRdb's copy holds only in-frame clones and misses some; the assay was immunoSEQ multiplex PCR. This table holds 80,000 to 95,000 clones, about nine tenths found once. The sequences come from peripheral blood, collected 28 days after the second AZD1222 dose. These receptor sequences come from an adult who received the AZD1222 COVID-19 vaccine.

The chain links TRBV19 to TRBJ2-2; D may match TRBD1 or TRBD2 (6 bases each). Trimming took off 6 bases at V and 3 bases at J, with 17 bases between the two ends. The germline CDR1 and CDR2 sequences are LNHDA and SQIVND (reference sequence). The CDR3 contains 16 residues. The CDR3 DNA follows: TGTGCCAGTAGCCTCCCCGGGGGCAGCCACACCGGGGAGCTGTTTTTT. Protein: CASSLPGGSHTGELFF.

V is TRBV6-5 and J is TRBJ2-7; D is perhaps TRBD2 (6 bases). Germline V gene data show CDR1 as MNHEY and CDR2 as SVGAGI. V lost 5 bases to trimming and J lost 0 bases, with 14 bases between them. The CDR3 is 15 amino acids. DNA of the CDR3: TGTGCCAGCAGTACCGACCGGGAGAGCTCCTACGAGCAGTACTTC. Translated: CASSTDRESSYEQYF.

The chain recombines TRBV16 with TRBJ1-1; 9 nucleotides match TRBD1. V was pared by 4 bases and J by 0 bases, with 12 bases of the junction left unmatched. Germline CDR1 reads KGHSY; CDR2 reads FQNENV. The CDR3 has 18 residues. The CDR3, as DNA: TGTGCCAGCAGCCGAGGACAGGGGAGCGGCCGAATGAACACTGAAGCTTTCTTT. Amino acid sequence: CASSRGQGSGRMNTEAFF.

This clone is a singleton in its sample. The genes are TRBV27 and TRBJ1-5; TRBD1 is a possible D gene (5 bases). Deletions cut 3 bases from V and 6 bases from J, with 12 bases between. This CDR3 comprises 14 residues. Per germline, CDR1 MNHEY and CDR2 SMNVEV (reference sequence). CDR3 protein: CASSFGAGSQPQHF. The CDR3 DNA follows: TGTGCCAGCAGTTTCGGGGCAGGAAGTCAGCCCCAGCATTTT.

This rearrangement joins TRBV19 to TRBJ1-2; D is unclear. The CDR3 extends over 17 amino acids. The ends were cut back, 7 bases at V and 6 bases at J, with 27 bases in the middle. The germline V gene encodes CDR1 LNHDA and CDR2 SQIVND (reference sequence). CDR3: CASNPPIDSGVGNGYTF. The CDR3 nucleotides read TGTGCCAGTAATCCACCAATCGATTCCGGGGTGGGTAATGGCTACACCTTC.

V gene TRBV5-4 combines with J gene TRBJ1-3, with TRBD1 identical over 7 bases. The germline gives CDR1 SGHNT, CDR2 YYREEE (reference sequence). The CDR3 contains 16 residues. J gave up 0 bases and V 4 bases, and 7 bases lay outside the gene matches. CDR3: CASSRTGLISGNTIYF. The DNA for the CDR3 is TGTGCCAGCAGCCGGACAGGACTTATCTCTGGAAACACCATATATTTT. Combining the CDR3 with reference TRBV5-4 and TRBJ1-3 gives the whole variable domain ETGVTQSPTHLIKTRGQQVTLRCSSQSGHNTVSWYQQALGQGPQFIFQYYREEENGRGNFPPRFSGLQFPNYSSELNVNALELDDSALYLCASSRTGLISGNTIYFGEGSWLTVV.

In the case of this clone: Additional DNA sequences in this sample encode the identical CDR3. This chain uses TRBV28 with TRBJ1-5, with D uncertain. Trimming left V 2 bases short and J 4 bases short, with 3 bases between. Germline CDR1 is MDHEN and CDR2 is SYDVKM. The length of the CDR3 is 12 residues. The chain's CDR3 is CASSLLNQPQHF. CDR3 nucleotide sequence: TGTGCCAGCAGTTTACTAAATCAGCCCCAGCATTTT.

The chain couples TRBV12-3 or TRBV12-4 to TRBJ1-1; D not certain. The CDR3 covers 11 residues. Trimming cost V 0 bases and J 6 bases, with 2 bases left between them. The CDR3 region has the DNA TGTGCCAGCAGTTTAGCGGCTGAAGCTTTCTTT. This gives the protein CASSLAAEAFF.

This chain connects TRBV5-1 to TRBJ2-7; D is ambiguous. Between the trimmed V and J ends, which lost 2 bases and 3 bases, there was a span of 21 bases. In germline, CDR1 is SGHRS, CDR2 YFSETQ. This CDR3 has 17 residues. DNA of the CDR3: TGCGCCAGCAGCTTCTTAAGTTCCGGGCTTCCCATCTACGAGCAGTACTTC. Translating gives CASSFLSSGLPIYEQYF.

V is TRBV9 and J is TRBJ1-2; 7 nucleotides agree with TRBD1. Germline V CDR1 and CDR2: SGDLS, YYNGEE. Losses at the gene ends were 0 bases for V and 8 bases for J; bases not matched to a gene: 7. The CDR3 length is 14 residues. The CDR3 DNA reads as TGTGCCAGCAGCGTAGCTGAGGGGGCGCGAGGCTACACCTTC. Protein sequence: CASSVAEGARGYTF.

The chain links TRBV30 to TRBJ1-1, with D possibly TRBD1 on 6 matching bases. Germline loops: CDR1 GTSNPN, CDR2 SVGIG (reference sequence). Deletions cut 3 bases from V and 1 base from J, with 9 bases between. There are 13 residues in the CDR3. CDR3 loop: CAWSQTGNTEAFF. For the CDR3, the DNA is TGTGCCTGGAGCCAGACAGGGAACACTGAAGCTTTCTTT.

The chain links TRBV6-1 to TRBJ1-5; possibly TRBD1 for D (6 bases). Deletions cut 3 bases from V and 6 bases from J, with 18 bases between. CDR3 length: 16 residues. Germline V gene data show CDR1 as MNHNS and CDR2 as SASEGT. DNA for the CDR3: TGTGCCAGCAGTGATCCAGGACAGTTTCGCAGTCAGCCCCAGCATTTT. This sequence encodes CASSDPGQFRSQPQHF.

The chain uses TRBV10-3 and TRBJ2-1; tentatively, D is TRBD1 or TRBD2 (5 bases each). Germline loops: CDR1 ENHRY, CDR2 SYGVKD. CDR3 length: 15 residues. V was clipped by 7 bases and J by 0 bases, with 13 bases between them. CDR3 sequence: CAIKGRLLSYNEQFF. The CDR3 region has the DNA TGTGCCATCAAGGGACGCCTCCTCTCCTACAATGAGCAGTTCTTC.

The J gene is TRBJ1-6, the V gene TRBV6-5; 7 bases are a match to TRBD1. V was pared by 5 bases and J by 7 bases, with 2 bases of the junction left unmatched. CDR1 and CDR2 from the germline V gene are MNHEY and SVGAGI. The CDR3 is 13 residues long. CDR3 DNA sequence: TGTGCCAGCAGTCCGACAGGGAATTCACCCCTCCACTTT. It encodes CASSPTGNSPLHF.

The chain joins TRBV7-9 to TRBJ1-2; weak D call: TRBD1 (6 bases). Germline V gene sequence: CDR1 SEHNR, CDR2 FQNEAQ (reference sequence). The CDR3 is 14 amino acids. V dropped 7 bases and J dropped 2 bases, with 14 bases sitting between them. The CDR3 reads CASNPGGSNYGYTF. The CDR3 DNA reads TGTGCCAGCAACCCCGGGGGCAGCAACTATGGCTACACCTTC.

V and J are TRBV11-1 and TRBJ2-7, with 9 bases lining up with TRBD2. V was pared by 3 bases and J by 5 bases, with 8 bases of the junction left unmatched. The CDR3 loop spans 15 amino acids. Germline V CDR1 and CDR2: SGHAT, FQDESV (reference sequence). The CDR3 region is CASSFTGAGGHEQYF. CDR3 nucleotides: TGTGCCAGCAGCTTCACAGGTGCGGGGGGGCACGAGCAGTACTTC.

This clone has only one observation. The germline gene is not matched at one end of the junction; a read error may be the cause. The V and J genes are TRBV12-3 or TRBV12-4 and TRBJ2-5; 8 bases align to TRBD2. The CDR3 is 13 amino acids. The CDR3 here is CASSIAGRETQYF. Written as DNA, the CDR3 is TGTGCCAGCAGTATAGCGGGGAGGGAGACCCAGTACTTC.

This chain connects TRBV29-1 to TRBJ2-3, with D tentatively TRBD2 (5 bases). Germline CDR1 SQVTM, CDR2 ANQGSEA. The CDR3 has 13 residues. The V end was cut by 4 bases, the J end by 1 base, with 9 bases between. CDR3 DNA sequence: TGCAGCGTTGGTGGAGGTCGCACAGATACGCAGTATTTT. Protein: CSVGGGRTDTQYF.

The V gene is TRBV5-1, the J gene TRBJ1-2, with D maybe TRBD1 (6 bases). Germline CDR1 SGHRS, CDR2 YFSETQ. Trimming pared 3 bases from V and 2 bases from J, leaving 14 bases between. The CDR3 has 15 residues. The CDR3 here is CASSWDGQPNYGYTF. The CDR3 nucleotides read TGCGCCAGCAGCTGGGACGGACAGCCGAACTATGGCTACACCTTC.

V is TRBV5-4 and J is TRBJ2-7; TRBD1 agrees at 8 bases. Germline lookup yields CDR1 SGHNT and CDR2 YYREEE (reference sequence). There are 16 residues in the CDR3. V was clipped by 2 bases and J by 4 bases; unmatched bases: 11. The CDR3 bases are TGTGCCAGCAGCTTAAACGCAGGGGGCGCTGGGTACGAGCAGTACTTC. Encoded protein: CASSLNAGGAGYEQYF.

The rearrangement joins TRBV19 to TRBJ1-1; a possible D gene is TRBD1 (6 bases). V lost 2 bases and J lost 5, with 9 bases in between. CDR1 is LNHDA, CDR2 SQIVND, per germline (reference sequence). The length of the CDR3 is 13 residues. The CDR3 DNA sequence: TGTGCCAGTAGTATACAGGGGAAAACTGAAGCTTTCTTT. This encodes CASSIQGKTEAFF.

The chain is built from TRBV6-5 and TRBJ1-1; D remains unclear. The CDR3 length is 13 residues. Germline CDR1 MNHEY, CDR2 SVGAGI. Trimming shortened V by 2 bases and J by 6 bases, and 10 bases separated the two germline ends. Here the CDR3 reads CASSYAGGAEAFF. The DNA of the CDR3 is TGTGCCAGCAGTTACGCCGGAGGCGCTGAAGCTTTCTTT.

V is TRBV7-2 and J is TRBJ1-3; 7 bases line up with TRBD1. J gave up 8 bases and V 5 bases, and 6 bases lay outside the gene matches. Looked up from germline, CDR1 is SGHTA and CDR2 is FQGNSA. This CDR3 has 13 amino acids. In nucleotides, the CDR3 is TGTGCCAGCAGCCTCGACAGGGTAGACACCATATATTTT. It is translated as CASSLDRVDTIYF.

The V and J genes are TRBV9 and TRBJ2-2, with TRBD2 matching 10 bases. V was clipped by 3 bases and J by 5 bases; unmatched bases: 13. Per the germline V gene, CDR1 is SGDLS and CDR2 is YYNGEE. The CDR3 loop spans 18 amino acids. CDR3 region: CASSGAGGRNSKTGELFF. DNA of the CDR3: TGTGCCAGCAGCGGAGCGGGGGGGCGTAATAGTAAGACCGGGGAGCTGTTTTTT.

The chain combines TRBV5-6 with TRBJ1-6; D not resolved. This CDR3 has 14 amino acids. V lost 4 bases and J lost 6, with 11 bases in between. The germline gives CDR1 SGHDT, CDR2 YYEEEE. CDR3 sequence (DNA): TGTGCCAGCAGCCCTGACGGACTTAATTCACCCCTCCACTTT. The encoded protein is CASSPDGLNSPLHF.

The rearrangement links TRBV15 to TRBJ1-5; a possible D gene is TRBD1 (6 bases). V dropped 1 base and J dropped 4 bases, with 11 bases sitting between them. This CDR3 spans 15 amino acids. CDR1 LNHNV and CDR2 YYDKDF come from the germline V gene (reference sequence). This chain's CDR3 is CATSRATGLNQPQHF. The CDR3, as DNA: TGTGCCACCAGCAGAGCCACAGGGTTGAATCAGCCCCAGCATTTT.

V and J are TRBV7-6 and TRBJ1-6; 11 positions match TRBD1. This CDR3 spans 16 amino acids. V lost 3 bases to trimming and J lost 12 bases; unmatched junction nucleotides: 10. Germline V CDR1 and CDR2: SGHVS, FNYEAQ. CDR3 bases: TGTGCCAGCAGCTTGTTCGGGACAGGGGGAAGTGGACCCCTCCACTTT. Translated, it gives CASSLFGTGGSGPLHF.

V gene TRBV5-1 combines with J gene TRBJ1-6, with D tentatively TRBD1 (5 bases). Trimming removed 1 base from V and 5 bases from J, with 7 bases in between. Germline CDR1 reads SGHRS; CDR2 reads YFSETQ. The CDR3 length is 14 residues. CDR3 sequence (DNA): TGCGCCAGCAGCTTGATAGGGGATAATTCACCCCTCCACTTT. It translates to CASSLIGDNSPLHF.

The CDR3 coding sequence is TGTGCCAGTAGGGACTGGGGGTTTGAAGCTTTCTTT. Amino acid sequence: CASRDWGFEAFF. The rearrangement uses TRBV19 and TRBJ1-1, with D possibly being TRBD1 (5 bases). With 6 bases removed from V and 7 bases from J, the gap between germline ends came to 12 bases. CDR1 and CDR2 (germline): LNHDA, SQIVND (reference sequence). This CDR3 spans 12 amino acids.

This clone is a singleton in its sample. The V gene is TRBV18, the J gene TRBJ2-7, with unresolved D. Trimming pared 1 base from V and 2 bases from J, leaving 9 bases between. CDR3 size: 14 residues. Per germline, CDR1 KGHSH and CDR2 LQKENI. The CDR3 loop reads CASSPLQDAYEQYF. The CDR3, as DNA: TGTGCCAGCTCACCACTCCAGGACGCCTACGAGCAGTACTTC.